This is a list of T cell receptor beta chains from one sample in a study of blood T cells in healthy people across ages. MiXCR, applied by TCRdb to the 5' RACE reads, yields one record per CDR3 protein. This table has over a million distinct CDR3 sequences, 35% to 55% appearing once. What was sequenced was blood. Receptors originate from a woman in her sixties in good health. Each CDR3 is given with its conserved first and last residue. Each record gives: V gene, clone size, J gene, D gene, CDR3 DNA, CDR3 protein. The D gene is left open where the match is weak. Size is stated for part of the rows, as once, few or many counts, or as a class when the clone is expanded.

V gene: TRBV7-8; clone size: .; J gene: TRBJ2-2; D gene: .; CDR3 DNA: TGTGCCAGCCAGCTCGCGAACACCGGGGAGCTGTTTTTT; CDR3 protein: CASQLANTGELFF
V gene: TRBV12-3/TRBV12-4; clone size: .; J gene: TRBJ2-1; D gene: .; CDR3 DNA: TGTGCCAGCAGGATGGAGGAGACCCAGTTCTTC; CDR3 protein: CASRMEETQFF
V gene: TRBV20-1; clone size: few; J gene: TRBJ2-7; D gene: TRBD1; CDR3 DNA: TGCAGTGCTAGAGCCACAGGGGCGAGCTCCTACGAGCAGTACTTC; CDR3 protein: CSARATGASSYEQYF
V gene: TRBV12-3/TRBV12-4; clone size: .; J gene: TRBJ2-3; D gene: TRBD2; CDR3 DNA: TGTGCCAGCAGTTCTAGCGGGGGGGGGTTGTTTCCAGATACGCAGTATTTT; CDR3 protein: CASSSSGGGLFPDTQYF
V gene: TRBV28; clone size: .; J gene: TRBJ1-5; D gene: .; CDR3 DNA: TGTGCCAGCAGTTTTAAAGGGGCGCGAAATCAGCCCCAGCATTTT; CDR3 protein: CASSFKGARNQPQHF
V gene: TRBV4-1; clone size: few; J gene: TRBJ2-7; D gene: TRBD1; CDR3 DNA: TGCGCCAGCAGCCAAGAAGGGGGGAAAGGGACAGGCATTTACGAGCAGTACTTC; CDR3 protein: CASSQEGGKGTGIYEQYF
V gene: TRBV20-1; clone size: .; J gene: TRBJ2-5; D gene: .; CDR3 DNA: TGCAGTGCTAATAACAACCAAGAGACCCAGTACTTC; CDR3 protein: CSANNNQETQYF
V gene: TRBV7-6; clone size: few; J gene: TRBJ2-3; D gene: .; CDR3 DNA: TGTGCCAGCAGCTTACGCACAGAAACAGATACGCAGTATTTT; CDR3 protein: CASSLRTETDTQYF
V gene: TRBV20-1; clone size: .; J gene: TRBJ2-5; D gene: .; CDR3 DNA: TGCAGTGCAAGAGGGGCGAGCGGGGAGACCCAGTACTTC; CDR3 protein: CSARGASGETQYF
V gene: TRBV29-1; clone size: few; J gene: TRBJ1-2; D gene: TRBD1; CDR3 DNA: TGCAGCGTTGGGGTGACAGGGCTGGACGGCTACACCTTC; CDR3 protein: CSVGVTGLDGYTF
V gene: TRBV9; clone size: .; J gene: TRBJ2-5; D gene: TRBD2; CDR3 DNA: TGTGCCAGCAGCCCAGACCTAGCGGGAGGGTGGGAGCAGTACTTC; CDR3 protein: CASSPDLAGGWEQYF
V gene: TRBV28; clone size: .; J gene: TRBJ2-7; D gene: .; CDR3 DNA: TGTGCCAGCAGTTCGGGGATGATCTACGAGCAGTACTTC; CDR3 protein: CASSSGMIYEQYF
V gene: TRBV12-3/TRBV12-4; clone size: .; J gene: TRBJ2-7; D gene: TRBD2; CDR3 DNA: TGTGCCAGCGGAATCGGTACTAGCGGCTCGGGGGGCTACGAGCAGTACTTC; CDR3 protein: CASGIGTSGSGGYEQYF
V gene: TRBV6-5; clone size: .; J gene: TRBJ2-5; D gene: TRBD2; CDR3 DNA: TGTGCCAGCAGTCAAAAGCGGGAGGACCGGACCCAGTACTTC; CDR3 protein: CASSQKREDRTQYF
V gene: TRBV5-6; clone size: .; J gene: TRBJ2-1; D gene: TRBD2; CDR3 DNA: TGTGCCAGCAGCTTGGGAGCTAGCGGGGGGAGCGAGCAGTTCTTC; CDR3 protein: CASSLGASGGSEQFF
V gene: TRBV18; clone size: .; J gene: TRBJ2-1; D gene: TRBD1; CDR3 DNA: TGTGCCAGCTCACCATCCCCAGGGGGCTTATACAATGAGCAGTTCTTC; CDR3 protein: CASSPSPGGLYNEQFF
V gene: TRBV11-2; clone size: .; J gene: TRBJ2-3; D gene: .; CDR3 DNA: TGTGCCAGCAGCCCCCCCGGGCGTGCAGATACGCAGTATTTT; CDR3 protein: CASSPPGRADTQYF
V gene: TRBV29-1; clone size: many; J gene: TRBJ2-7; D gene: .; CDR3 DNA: TGCAGCGTTCTTGGTCAGGGACCCTACGAGCAGTACTTC; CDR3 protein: CSVLGQGPYEQYF
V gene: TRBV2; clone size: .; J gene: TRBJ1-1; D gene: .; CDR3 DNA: TGTGCCACCTCCGACACGAACACTGAAGCTTTCTTT; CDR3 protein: CATSDTNTEAFF
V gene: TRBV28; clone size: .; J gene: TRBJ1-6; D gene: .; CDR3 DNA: TGTGCCAGCAGTTACCCACCTGGGAGAGCCCTCCACTTT; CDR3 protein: CASSYPPGRALHF
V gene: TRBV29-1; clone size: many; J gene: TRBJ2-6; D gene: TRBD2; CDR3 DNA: TGCAGCGTCCACTTGACTAGCGGGACCTCTTCCGGGGCCAACGTCCTGACTTTC; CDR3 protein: CSVHLTSGTSSGANVLTF
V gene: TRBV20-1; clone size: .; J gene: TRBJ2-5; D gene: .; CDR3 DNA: TGCAGTGCTACGGCGAGGGGGGAGACCCAGTACTTC; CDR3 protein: CSATARGETQYF
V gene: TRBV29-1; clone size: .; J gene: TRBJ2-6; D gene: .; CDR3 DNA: TGCAGCGTTCGAGGGACTGGGGCCAACGTCCTGACTTTC; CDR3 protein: CSVRGTGANVLTF
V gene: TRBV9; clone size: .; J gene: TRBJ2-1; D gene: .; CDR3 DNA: TGTGTCAGCAGCGTAGGGTCTAGCTCCTACAATGAGCAGTTCTTC; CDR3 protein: CVSSVGSSSYNEQFF
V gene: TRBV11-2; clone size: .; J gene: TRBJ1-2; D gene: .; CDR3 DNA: TGTGCCAGCAGCCAAGACAGCGACGGTGGCTACACCTTC; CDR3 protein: CASSQDSDGGYTF
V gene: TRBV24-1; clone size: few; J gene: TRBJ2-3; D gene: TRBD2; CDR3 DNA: TGTGCCACCAGTGATTTGAGGCTAGCGGGAGCTGGAGATACGCAGTATTTT; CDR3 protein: CATSDLRLAGAGDTQYF
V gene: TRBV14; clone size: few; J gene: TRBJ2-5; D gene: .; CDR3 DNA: TGTGCCAGCAGACCCTCGGGGGCTTGGGAGACCCAGTACTTC; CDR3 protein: CASRPSGAWETQYF
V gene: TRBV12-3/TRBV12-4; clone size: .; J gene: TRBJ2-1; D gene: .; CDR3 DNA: TGTGCCAGCAGTACAATCTTGACGGGAGCCCTCGGGCTTGAGCAGTTCTTC; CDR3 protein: CASSTILTGALGLEQFF
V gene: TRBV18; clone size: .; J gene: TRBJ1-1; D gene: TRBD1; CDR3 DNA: TGTGCCAGCTCACCTTGGGACAGGGTGGACACTGAAGCTTTCTTT; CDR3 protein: CASSPWDRVDTEAFF
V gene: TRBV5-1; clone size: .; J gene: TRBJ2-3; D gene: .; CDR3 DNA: TGCGCCAGCACGTCAGGCCAGACTCGAGATACGCAGTATTTT; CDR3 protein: CASTSGQTRDTQYF
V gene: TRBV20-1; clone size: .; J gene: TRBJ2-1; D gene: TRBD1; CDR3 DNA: TGCAGTGCTCAGCCCCGGGACAGGGGATACAATGAGCAGTTCTTC; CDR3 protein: CSAQPRDRGYNEQFF
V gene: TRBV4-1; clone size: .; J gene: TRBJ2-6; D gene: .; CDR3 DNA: TGCGCCAGCAGCCAAGTTCCCTCACCTGGGGCCAACGTCCTGACTTTC; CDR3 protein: CASSQVPSPGANVLTF
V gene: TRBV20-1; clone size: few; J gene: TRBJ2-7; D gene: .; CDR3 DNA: TGCAGTGCTAGAGATGGGGCGTTCGGATACGAGCAGTACTTC; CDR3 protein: CSARDGAFGYEQYF
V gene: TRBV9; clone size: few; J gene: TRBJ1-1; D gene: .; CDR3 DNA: TGTGCCAGCACCCGACCCAGGAACACTGAAGCTTTCTTT; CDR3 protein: CASTRPRNTEAFF
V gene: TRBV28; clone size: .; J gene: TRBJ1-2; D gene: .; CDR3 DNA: TGTGCCAGCAGGAACAGCTTACGAAGGGGCTACACCTTC; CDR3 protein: CASRNSLRRGYTF
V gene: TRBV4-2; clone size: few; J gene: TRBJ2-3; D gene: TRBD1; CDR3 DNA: TGTGCCAGCAGCCAAGGTGACAGGGGGCACCCAGATACGCAGTATTTT; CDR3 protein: CASSQGDRGHPDTQYF
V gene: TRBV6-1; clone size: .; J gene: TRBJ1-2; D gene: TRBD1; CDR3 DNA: TGTGCCAGCAGTGAAGCGGGCAGGGGGAGTTGGTATGGCTACACCTTC; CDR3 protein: CASSEAGRGSWYGYTF
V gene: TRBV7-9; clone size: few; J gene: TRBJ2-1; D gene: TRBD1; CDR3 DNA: TGTGCCAGCAGCTTAGGGGGACAGGTAGGGAATGAGCAGTTCTTC; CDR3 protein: CASSLGGQVGNEQFF
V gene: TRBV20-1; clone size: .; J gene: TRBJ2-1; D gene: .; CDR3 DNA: TGCAGTGCTACTAGCTCCCAAGTCTCCTACAATGAGCAGTTCTTC; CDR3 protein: CSATSSQVSYNEQFF
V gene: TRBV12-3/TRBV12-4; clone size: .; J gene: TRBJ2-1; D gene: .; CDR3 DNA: TGTGCCAGCAGTTTACAGGGGGGCAATTTTTACAATGAGCAGTTCTTC; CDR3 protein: CASSLQGGNFYNEQFF